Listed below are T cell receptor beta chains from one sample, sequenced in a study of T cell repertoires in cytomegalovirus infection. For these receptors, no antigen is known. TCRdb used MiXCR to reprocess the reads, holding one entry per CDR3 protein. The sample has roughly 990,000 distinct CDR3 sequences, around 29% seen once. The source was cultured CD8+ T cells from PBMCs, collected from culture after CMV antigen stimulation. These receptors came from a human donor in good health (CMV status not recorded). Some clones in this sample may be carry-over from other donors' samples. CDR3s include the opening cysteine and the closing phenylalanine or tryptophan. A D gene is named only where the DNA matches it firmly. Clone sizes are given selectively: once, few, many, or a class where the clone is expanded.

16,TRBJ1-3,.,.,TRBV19,CASSISLGIIGNTIYF,TGTGCCAGTAGTATATCGTTGGGGATTATCGGAAACACCATATATTTT
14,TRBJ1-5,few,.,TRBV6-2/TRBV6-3,CASKDPGSNQPQHF,TGTGCCAGCAAAGACCCGGGGAGCAATCAGCCCCAGCATTTT
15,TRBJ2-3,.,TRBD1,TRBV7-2,CASREDRGRLDTQYF,TGTGCCAGCAGAGAGGACAGGGGGCGCTTAGATACGCAGTATTTT
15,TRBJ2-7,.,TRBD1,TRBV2,CASTRGTGGHYEQYF,TGTGCCAGCACCAGAGGGACAGGGGGACACTACGAGCAGTACTTC
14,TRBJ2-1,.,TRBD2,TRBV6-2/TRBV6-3,CASKLAGGQGEQFF,TGTGCCAGCAAGTTAGCGGGGGGGCAGGGTGAGCAGTTCTTC
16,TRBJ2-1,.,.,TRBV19,CASSMLTGPPYNEQFF,TGTGCCAGTAGTATGCTCACAGGACCCCCTTACAATGAGCAGTTCTTC
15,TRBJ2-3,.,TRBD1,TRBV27,CASSFWDRHTDTQYF,TGTGCCAGCAGTTTCTGGGACAGGCACACAGATACGCAGTATTTT
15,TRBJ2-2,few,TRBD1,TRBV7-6,CASSFRTGITGELFF,TGTGCCAGCAGCTTCCGGACAGGGATCACCGGGGAGCTGTTTTTT
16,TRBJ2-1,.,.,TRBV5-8,CARPLAAGATYNEQFF,TGTGCCAGGCCCCTCGCTGCGGGGGCCACCTACAATGAGCAGTTCTTC
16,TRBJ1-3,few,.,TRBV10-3,CAISESESVSGNTIYF,TGTGCCATCAGTGAGTCAGAAAGCGTCTCTGGAAACACCATATATTTT
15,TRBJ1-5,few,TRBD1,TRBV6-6,CASSHGTGSNQPQHF,TGTGCCAGCAGTCACGGGACAGGGAGCAATCAGCCCCAGCATTTT
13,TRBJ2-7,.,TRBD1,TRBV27,CASSPATGFEQYF,TGTGCCAGCAGTCCTGCGACAGGGTTCGAGCAGTACTTC
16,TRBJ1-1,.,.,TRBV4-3,CASSQDRELVNTEAFF,TGCGCCAGCAGCCAAGATCGGGAGTTGGTGAACACTGAAGCTTTCTTT
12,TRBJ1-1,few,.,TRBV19,CASSRVGVEAFF,TGTGCCAGTAGTAGGGTGGGGGTGGAAGCTTTCTTT
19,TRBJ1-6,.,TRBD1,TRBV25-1,CASSEPHHPTGPGNSPLHF,TGTGCCAGCAGTGAACCCCACCATCCGACAGGGCCGGGGAATTCACCCCTCCACTTT
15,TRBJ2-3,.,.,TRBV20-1,CSARGGGPRTDTQYF,TGCAGTGCTAGAGGGGGGGGCCCTAGAACAGATACGCAGTATTTT
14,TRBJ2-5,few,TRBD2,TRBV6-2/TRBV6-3,CASSHTSGLGTQYF,TGTGCCAGCAGCCACACTAGCGGCCTGGGGACCCAGTACTTC